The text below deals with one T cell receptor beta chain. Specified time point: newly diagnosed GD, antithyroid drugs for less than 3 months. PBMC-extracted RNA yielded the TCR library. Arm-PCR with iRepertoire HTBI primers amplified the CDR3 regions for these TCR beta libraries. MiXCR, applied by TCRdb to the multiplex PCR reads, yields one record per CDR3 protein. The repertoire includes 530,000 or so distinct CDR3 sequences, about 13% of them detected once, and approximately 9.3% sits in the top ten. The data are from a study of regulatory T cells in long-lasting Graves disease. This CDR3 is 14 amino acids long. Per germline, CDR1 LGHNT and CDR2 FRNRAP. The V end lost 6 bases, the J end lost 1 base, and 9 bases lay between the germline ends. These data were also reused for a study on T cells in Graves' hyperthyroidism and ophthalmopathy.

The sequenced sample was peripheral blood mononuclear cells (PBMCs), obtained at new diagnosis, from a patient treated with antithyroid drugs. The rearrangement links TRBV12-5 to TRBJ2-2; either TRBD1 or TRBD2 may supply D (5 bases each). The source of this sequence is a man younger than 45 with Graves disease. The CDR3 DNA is TGTGCTAGTGGCCGGGACGGGAACACCGGGGAGCTGTTTTTT. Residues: CASGRDGNTGELFF. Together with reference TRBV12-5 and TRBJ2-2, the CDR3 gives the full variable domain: DARVTQTPRHKVTEMGQEVTMRCQPILGHNTVFWYRQTMMQGLELLAYFRNRAPLDDSGMPKDRFSAEMPDATLATLKIQPSEPRDSAVYFCASGRDGNTGELFFGEGSRLTVL.